These 19 T cell receptor beta chains were sequenced from one sample in a study of tumor-infiltrating lymphocytes in primary liver carcinoma (dated by TCRdb to 2017 to 2019). For sequencing, an Illumina HiSeq 2500 was employed. Using a constant-region primer and ProtoScript II reverse transcriptase, TCRbeta-specific cDNA was reverse-transcribed from around 520 ng total RNA. TCRbeta libraries were built with three nested multiplex PCR rounds, a slightly modified ARM-PCR procedure. Each of the first two PCR rounds ran for about 9 cycles and used multiplex TRBV1-TRBV30 forward primers together with a Cbeta reverse primer. TCRdb reworked the public reads: Q25 trimming with fastp, MiXCR clone assembly, productive beta chains retained. Rows are unified per CDR3 protein, each entry keeping the most common DNA and genes. This sample gives 45,000 to 55,000 distinct CDR3 sequences in total; around 79% of them show up just once. The ten largest clones represent less than 30% of the sample.

Without any cell sorting, total RNA and DNA were extracted together from approximately 22-30 mg of bulk tissue using the AllPrep DNA/RNA mini kit. The sample consisted of liver tumor tissue from sampling region 2. In the paper's terms, the cell subset or site label means: tumor region T2, inferior pole. The receptor set was obtained from a man aged 40-50 years with primary liver carcinoma and hepatitis B virus infection.

This clonotype was counted at least ten times. The J gene is TRBJ2-5, the V gene TRBV4-1; 14 bases agree with TRBD2. This CDR3 comprises 16 residues. J lost 7 bases, V lost 6 bases, and 10 bases had no gene match. Looked up from germline, CDR1 is MGHRA and CDR2 is YSYEKL. The CDR3 nucleotides are TGCGCCAGCAGGATCGGGACTAGCGGGAGCGTAGGGACCCAGTACTTC. The encoded protein is CASRIGTSGSVGTQYF.

A remark on this clonotype: Likely a read error: the CDR3 ends without its conserved phenylalanine or tryptophan. The V call is TRBV11-2, the J call TRBJ2-5; tentative D call: TRBD2 (7 bases). Germline V gene data show CDR1 as SGHAT and CDR2 as FQNNGV. CDR3 length: 15 residues. CDR3 sequence: CATSDLTGAGQTQYS. In DNA form, the CDR3 reads TGTGCCACCAGCGACCTGACAGGAGCGGGACAGACCCAGTACTCT.

The count of this clonotype is one. At one of its ends the junction is not consistent with the germline gene, which may arise from a read error. The chain joins TRBV12-3 or TRBV12-4 to TRBJ2-7; a weak D match, TRBD2 (5 bases). This CDR3 is 12 amino acids long. The CDR3 coding sequence is TGTCCCAGCAGTATCGGGGCCTACGAGCAGTACTTC. This sequence encodes CPSSIGAYEQYF.

Details on this clonotype: This is likely a read error, given that the CDR3 carries no conserved phenylalanine or tryptophan at its end. The limits of the CDR3 on the DNA are not certain, so only TCRdb's listed CDR3 is given. This chain connects TRBV11-3 to TRBJ2-2; TRBD1, the D gene given by the table, was not confirmed from the DNA. Germline loops: CDR1 SGHNT, CDR2 YENEEA. Inclusive of both ends, the CDR3 amounts to 15 amino acids. This CDR3 reads CASSLGQVDTGGLFL.

Worth noting for this clonotype: Without the conserved terminal phenylalanine or tryptophan, this CDR3 likely stems from a read error. The DNA is left out, because the CDR3 cannot be placed on it with certainty; the CDR3 is given as TCRdb lists it. J is TRBJ2-1 and V is TRBV5-1; the table calls TRBD2, which could not be checked here. The CDR3 is 16 residues long, ends included. From germline, CDR1 is SGHRS and CDR2 YFSETQ. This CDR3 is CASEKLAGSSYNEQSI.

In regard to this clonotype: The junction shows a germline mismatch at one end, possibly a read error. V gene TRBV4-1 combines with J gene TRBJ2-2; D possibly uses TRBD1 or TRBD2 (5 bases each). The germline gives CDR1 MGHRA, CDR2 YSYEKL. The CDR3 has 16 amino acids. CDR3: CASSQEGETVAGELSF. CDR3 nucleotides: TGCGCCAGCAGCCAAGAGGGGGAGACGGTGGCCGGGGAGCTGTCTTTT.

Of note for this clonotype: At one of its ends the junction is not consistent with the germline gene, which may arise from a read error. The V call is TRBV6-5, the J call TRBJ2-1; 9 bases are shared with TRBD2. CDR3 length: 15 amino acids. Per the germline V gene, CDR1 is MNHEY and CDR2 is SVGAGI. The CDR3 loop reads CTSRVSGTSPNEQFF. DNA for the CDR3: TGTACCAGTAGGGTATCCGGGACTAGCCCCAATGAGCAGTTCTTC.

This clonotype was recorded only once. At one end, the junction sequence differs from germline, possibly due to a read error. The chain carries TRBV6-6 and TRBJ1-5; 11 positions match TRBD1. This CDR3 is built from 15 residues. Germline V CDR1 and CDR2: MNHNY, SVGAGI (reference sequence). The CDR3 DNA sequence: TGTGCCAGCAATAACCGGGACAGGGGGAATCAGACCCAGCATTTT. Its protein is CASNNRDRGNQTQHF.

About this clonotype: At one end the junction does not follow the germline gene, possibly because of a read error. The genes are TRBV7-9 and TRBJ2-1; D is perhaps TRBD2 (6 bases). In germline, CDR1 is SEHNR, CDR2 FQNEAQ (reference sequence). The CDR3 length is 12 residues. The CDR3 nucleotides read TGTGCCAGCAGCACTATGGGGGGTGAGCAGCTCTTC. Translation gives CASSTMGGEQLF.

V is TRBV6-1 and J is TRBJ1-1; TRBD1 might be the D (5 bases). Per germline, CDR1 MNHNS and CDR2 SASEGT. Trimming removed 8 bases at V and 1 base at J, with 17 bases between. The CDR3 has 15 residues. CDR3 in DNA: TGTGCCAGCGGGAGCTGGGGGACGGAGAACACTGAAGCTTTCTTT. This translates into CASGSWGTENTEAFF.

The chain carries TRBV7-8 and TRBJ2-7; no firm D call. The CDR3 covers 13 residues. CDR1 SGHVS and CDR2 FQNEAQ come from the germline V gene. Trimming removed 5 bases from V and 4 bases from J, with 12 bases in between. The CDR3 here is CASSVDVLYEQYF. CDR3 nucleotides: TGTGCCAGCAGCGTGGACGTCTTGTACGAGCAGTACTTC.

The chain employs TRBV7-8 and TRBJ2-3; no reliable D call. CDR1 is SGHVS and CDR2 is FQNEAQ in the germline V gene. The CDR3 has 17 amino acids. V lost 1 base and J 0 bases, leaving 14 bases between the germline ends. The CDR3 spells CASSLDASGTSTDTQYF. Here the CDR3 DNA reads TGTGCCAGCAGCTTAGATGCAAGTGGAACAAGCACAGATACGCAGTATTTT.

About this clonotype itself: The junction shows a germline mismatch at one end, possibly a read error. The chain combines TRBV6-1 with TRBJ2-7, with D maybe TRBD2 (5 bases). This CDR3 is built from 14 residues. Germline lookup yields CDR1 MNHNS and CDR2 SASEGT. CDR3 loop: CASSPGGRTNEQYF. CDR3 nucleotides: TGTGCCAGCAGTCCCGGTGGGAGAACCAACGAACAGTACTTC.

This chain connects TRBV28 to TRBJ1-1; 7 bases align to TRBD1. Germline loops: CDR1 MDHEN, CDR2 SYDVKM. Trimming at V came to 7 bases and at J to 5 bases, leaving 16 bases not matched to a gene. This CDR3 has 16 residues. CDR3 loop: CASTLVFEGAGTEAFF. The CDR3 coding sequence is TGTGCCAGCACCCTTGTCTTTGAGGGGGCAGGGACTGAAGCTTTCTTT.

J is TRBJ1-2 and V is TRBV11-2; tentatively, D is TRBD1 (5 bases). The germline V gene has CDR1 SGHAT and CDR2 FQNNGV. This CDR3 is 14 amino acids long. The V end lost 5 bases, the J end lost 8 bases, and 18 bases lay between the germline ends. The CDR3 region has the DNA TGTGCCAGCAGCACCCTGGGGGGGTTGTACGGCTACACCTTC. Residues: CASSTLGGLYGYTF.

With respect to this clonotype: The missing conserved phenylalanine or tryptophan at the end of this CDR3 makes a read error likely. The V call is TRBV6-1, the J call TRBJ2-5; D not resolved. Germline V gene lookup returns CDR1 MNHNS and CDR2 SASEGT. This CDR3 contains 13 residues. In nucleotides, the CDR3 is TGTGCAAGCAGTAGAACAGTATACGAGACCCAGTACTAC. It encodes CASSRTVYETQYY.

Worth noting for this clonotype: One end of the junction does not line up with germline, which may come from a read error. V usage is TRBV11-2 and J usage is TRBJ2-7; D is perhaps TRBD2 (5 bases). Germline loops: CDR1 SGHAT, CDR2 FQNNGV. CDR3 size: 15 residues. The CDR3 DNA reads TGTTCCAGCACCCCCTTGGAAGCGGCCCAATATGAGCAGTACTTC. Its translation: CSSTPLEAAQYEQYF.

Remarks on this clonotype: The junction departs from the called germline gene at one end, perhaps through a read error. V gene TRBV12-3 or TRBV12-4 combines with J gene TRBJ2-5, with 9 bases identical to TRBD2. The CDR3 loop spans 15 amino acids. The CDR3 sequence is CASTRHSGRGGTQHF. The CDR3 DNA reads as TGTGCCAGCACACGTCATAGCGGGAGAGGAGGGACCCAGCACTTC.

Worth noting for this clonotype: A junction end diverges from the germline sequence, so it may reflect a read error. The rearrangement joins TRBV6-6 to TRBJ1-5; D is uncertain. Looked up from germline, CDR1 is MNHNY and CDR2 is SVGAGI (reference sequence). CDR3 length: 16 amino acids. CDR3 in DNA: TGTGCCAGCAGTTACCGAATAGAGTATAGCCATCAGCCCCAGCGTTTT. Translation: CASSYRIEYSHQPQRF.